This T cell receptor beta chain is drawn from a study of blood T cell repertoires in COVID-19. Points on this clone: Additional DNA sequences in this sample encode the identical CDR3.

Germline V CDR1 and CDR2: KGHSH, LQKENI. V lost 3 bases to trimming and J lost 1 base; unmatched junction nucleotides: 3. This CDR3 contains 16 residues. The protocol was immunoSEQ multiplex PCR, while the TCRdb copy is restricted to in-frame clones and leaves out a portion. The sample carries hundreds of thousands of clones, around nine tenths recorded once. Categorization into cohorts depended on clinical history that participants reported. The source of this sequence is a woman aged 50 to 65 who had recovered from COVID-19. The material sequenced was PBMCs or T cells enriched from blood (not recorded which). This chain connects TRBV18 to TRBJ1-1; TRBD1 matches at 12 bases. This CDR3 is CASSPGQGARNTEAFF. In DNA form, the CDR3 reads TGTGCCAGCTCACCGGGACAGGGGGCTCGGAACACTGAAGCTTTCTTT.